This T cell receptor beta chain was recorded in a study of cytomegalovirus exposure and HLA in healthy donors. Study-wide points: The authors enumerated 180 or so TCR beta chains as linked to cytomegalovirus.

When sampled, the donors appeared nominally healthy, though they likely had unrecorded immune exposures. With regard to this clone: Its antigen is not known.

The PCR contained 60 Vbeta and 13 Jbeta primers. Sequencing used immunoSEQ multiplex PCR; TCRdb keeps in-frame clones, though not all of them. The sample lists around 190,000 clones, approximately 80% occurring once. The clonotype originates from a woman in her forties or fifties in good health and CMV-seronegative. Sequencing was done on a sample of PBMCs.

CDR3 in amino acids: CASSRDRAYEQYF. The CDR3 DNA sequence: TGTGCCAGCAGCAGGGACAGAGCCTACGAGCAGTACTTC. The chain has TRBV27 and TRBJ2-7; 7 nucleotides align to TRBD1. The V gene's germline CDR1 is MNHEY and CDR2 SMNVEV (reference sequence). V dropped 6 bases and J dropped 2; count of bases not matched to a gene: 4. The CDR3 spans 13 residues.